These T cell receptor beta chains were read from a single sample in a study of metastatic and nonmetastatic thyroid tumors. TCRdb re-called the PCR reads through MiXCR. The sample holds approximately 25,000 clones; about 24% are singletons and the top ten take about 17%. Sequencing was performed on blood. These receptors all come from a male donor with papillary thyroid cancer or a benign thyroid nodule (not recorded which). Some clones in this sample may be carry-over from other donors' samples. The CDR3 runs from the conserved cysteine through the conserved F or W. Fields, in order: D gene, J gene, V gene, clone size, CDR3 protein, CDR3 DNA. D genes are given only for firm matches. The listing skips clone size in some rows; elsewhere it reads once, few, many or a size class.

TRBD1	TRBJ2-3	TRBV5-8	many	CASSRDRGADTQYF	TGTGCCAGCAGCCGTGACAGGGGGGCAGATACGCAGTATTTT
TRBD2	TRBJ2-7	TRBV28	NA	CDSSPGLEASYEQYF	TGTGACAGCAGTCCCGGACTAGAGGCATCCTACGAGCAGTACTTC
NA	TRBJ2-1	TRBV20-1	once	CSVMGIGAGGEQSF	TGCAGTGTTATGGGTATAGGGGCAGGAGGTGAGCAGTCCTTC
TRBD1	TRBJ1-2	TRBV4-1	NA	CASSHGTGDGYTF	TGCGCCAGCAGCCACGGGACAGGGGACGGCTACACCTTC
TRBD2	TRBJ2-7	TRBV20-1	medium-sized	CSAHQAGTSVSYEQYF	TGCAGTGCCCACCAAGCCGGGACTAGCGTCTCCTACGAGCAGTACTTC
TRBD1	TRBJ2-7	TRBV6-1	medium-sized	CASIPGQGSYEQYF	TGTGCCAGCATACCGGGACAGGGGTCTTACGAGCAGTACTTC
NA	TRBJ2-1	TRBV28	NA	CASTHRGGYNAQFF	TGTGCCAGCACCCACAGGGGAGGCTACAATGCGCAGTTCTTC
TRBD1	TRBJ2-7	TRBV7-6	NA	CASSFRPDRDYEQYF	TGTGCCAGCAGCTTCCGCCCCGACAGGGACTACGAGCAGTACTTC
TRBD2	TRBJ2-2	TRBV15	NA	CATGSTTSAGELFF	TGTGCCACCGGCAGTACGACTAGCGCCGGGGAGCTGTTTTTT
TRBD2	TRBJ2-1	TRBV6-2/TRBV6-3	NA	CASGAGDSYNEQFF	TGTGCCAGCGGCGCGGGGGATTCCTACAATGAGCAGTTCTTC
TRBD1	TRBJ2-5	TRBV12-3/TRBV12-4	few	CASKSRDRGWGTQYF	TGTGCCAGCAAATCCAGGGACAGGGGGTGGGGGACCCAGTACTTC
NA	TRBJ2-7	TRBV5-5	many	CASSLYLTYEQYF	TGTGCCAGCAGCTTGTACCTTACCTACGAGCAGTACTTC
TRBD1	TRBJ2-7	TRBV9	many	CASSARDSIDEQYF	TGTGCCAGCAGCGCGAGGGACAGTATCGACGAGCAGTACTTC
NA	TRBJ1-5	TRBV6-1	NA	CASFSPNQPQHF	TGTGCCAGTTTCAGTCCCAATCAGCCCCAGCATTTT
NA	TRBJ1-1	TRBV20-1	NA	CSAPGPGIEAFF	TGCAGTGCCCCGGGGCCAGGGATTGAAGCTTTCTTT
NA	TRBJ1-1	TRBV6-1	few	CASSRRGNTEAFF	TGTGCCAGCAGTCGCCGAGGGAACACTGAAGCTTTCTTT
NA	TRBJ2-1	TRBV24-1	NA	CATSDRKASSYNEQFF	TGTGCCACCAGTGATCGAAAGGCGAGCTCCTACAATGAGCAGTTCTTC
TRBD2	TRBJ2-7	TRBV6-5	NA	CASSYSRGGAYEQYF	TGTGCCAGCAGTTACTCGCGGGGAGGGGCCTACGAGCAGTACTTC
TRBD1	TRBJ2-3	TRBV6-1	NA	CASTTGEVTDTQYF	TGTGCCAGCACTACAGGGGAAGTCACAGATACGCAGTATTTT
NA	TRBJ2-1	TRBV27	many	CASSFRIEGHEQFF	TGTGCCAGCAGTTTCCGAATTGAGGGTCATGAGCAGTTCTTC
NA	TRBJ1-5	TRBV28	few	CASSSTGTPPQPKHF	TGTGCCAGCAGTTCGACTGGGACACCGCCTCAGCCCAAGCATTTT
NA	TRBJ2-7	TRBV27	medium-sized	CASRGPSNRREQYF	TGTGCCAGCAGAGGGCCAAGTAATCGAAGGGAGCAGTACTTC
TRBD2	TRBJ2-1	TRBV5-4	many	CASSLGGGRAHEQFF	TGTGCCAGCAGCTTGGGGGGCGGGAGGGCCCACGAGCAGTTCTTC
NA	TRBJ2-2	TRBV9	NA	CASSQGRAAGRAGEQFF	TGTGCCAGCAGCCAGGGTAGAGCAGCGGGTAGGGCCGGGGAGCAGTTTTTT
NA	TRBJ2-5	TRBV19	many	CASSLVGWETQYF	TGTGCCAGTAGCCTCGTCGGGTGGGAGACCCAGTACTTC
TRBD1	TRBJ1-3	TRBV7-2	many	CASKQGVGNTIYF	TGTGCCAGCAAACAGGGGGTTGGAAACACCATATATTTT
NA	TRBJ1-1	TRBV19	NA	CASSIPPNTEAFF	TGTGCCAGTAGTATTCCCCCCAACACTGAAGCTTTCTTT
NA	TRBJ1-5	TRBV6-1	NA	CASRSLCNQPQHF	TGTGCCAGCAGAAGTCTCTGCAATCAGCCCCAGCATTTT
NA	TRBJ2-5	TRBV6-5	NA	CASSYRSWGTSGGETQYF	TGTGCCAGCAGTTACCGGTCTTGGGGAACCAGTGGGGGAGAGACCCAGTACTTC
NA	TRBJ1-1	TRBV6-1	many	CASTASISGGTEAFF	TGTGCCAGCACCGCCTCTATCTCCGGGGGGACTGAAGCTTTCTTT
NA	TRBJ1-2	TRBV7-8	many	CASSFSGGLYGYTF	TGTGCCAGCAGTTTCTCAGGCGGCCTCTATGGCTACACCTTC
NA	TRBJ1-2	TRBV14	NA	CASSQGLNYGYTF	TGTGCCAGCAGCCAAGGACTGAACTATGGCTACACCTTC